Listed here is a single TCR beta chain. This clone appeared a few times. Its antigen specificity is not known. Base qualities are missing; no much larger clone stands one base away. This sample was taken from a study of shared clonotypes between healthy human individuals (dated by TCRdb to 2020 to 2021). For the study in its entirety: The cohort included three men and a couple of women between 18 and 49 years of age. For each donor, three plates each were used for CD4 naive and CD4 memory, two plates were used for CD8 naive, and one plate was used for CD8 memory. To estimate repertoire size and how much clonotype sharing occurs between individuals, the study deeply sequenced the blood TCR repertoires of 5 or 6 healthy adults. Per donor, leukapheresis produced somewhere between about 0.8 and 9 billion PBMCs. Different laboratories and diverse techniques were used to prepare libraries and sequence TCR repertoires, to increase sequencing depth and limit assay-specific biases. The full study reports these points: Naive subsets generally had larger estimated clonotype richness than memory subsets did. The small number of donors limited the genetic and exposure-history diversity represented. Pairwise subsampling led to the expectation that sequencing depth would affect the degree of clonotype sharing among donors. When several donors were compared, the shared fraction of clonotypes was about 5% for naive CD4, about 4% for naive CD8, 2% to 2.5% for memory CD4, and 0.3% to 0.5% for memory CD8. Even with the large sequencing depth, rarefaction of the sorted-subset datasets indicated that sequencing was incomplete. Sampling was restricted to blood, and TCR repertoires in tissue are likely to differ from TCR repertoires in blood. Compared with non-shared clonotypes, clonotypes shared by all four sorted-subset donors had higher generation probabilities.

CD8 naive samples were obtained by positive selection for CCR7 among CD45RO-negative cells, yielding a CD45RA+CCR7+ population from which TemRA cells were excluded. The donors were healthy, HIV-negative adults who had no recently reported acute infections or vaccinations. All donors were Caucasian adults living in Nashville, Tennessee, USA. Blood was obtained by leukapheresis, after which PBMCs were separated by Ficoll-Histopaque density gradient centrifugation and cryopreserved in liquid nitrogen vapor phase. Purity and quantity of every magnetically sorted T cell population were checked by analytical flow cytometry. From each sorted fraction, genomic DNA was isolated and quantified by UV absorbance on a Nanodrop 2000c. Using the deep immunoSEQ assay, TCR CDR3 regions were amplified from genomic DNA by multiplex PCR. Extracted genomic DNA from each cell subset was spread evenly across all wells of several immunoSEQ 96-well plates, with each plate serving as a replicate. Each replicate PCR for sorted subsets received 150 to 250 ng genomic DNA, equal to tens of thousands of T cell genomes. Purified libraries were measured with a Qubit 3.0 fluorometer, size-checked on a Bioanalyzer 2100, and measured again with the KAPA Library Quantification kit. Each immunoSEQ 96-well plate was sequenced on its own single-read 150-cycle Illumina NextSeq 550 flow cell. Per the original workflow: Because only junctional sequences without quality scores were contained in the immunoSEQ output, filtering matching that applied to full-length reads could not be performed. To assign V/J genes and CDR3, sequences were annotated against IMGT germline references using PyIR, a Python wrapper for IgBLAST v1.9. Reads were filtered out if the reads had weak V/J assignments (E-value above 1e-6), no CDR3, stop codons, out-of-frame junctions, or ambiguous translated residues. V3J clonotypes were defined as sequences sharing an identical inferred V gene, J gene, and CDR3 amino acid sequence. To compute the percentage overlap between repertoires, the number of shared unique clonotypes was divided by the size of the smaller repertoire. Three approaches were used to assess repertoire richness: RTK rarefaction, the Chao1 estimator, and Recon v2.1 estimates of unobserved clonotypes. OLGA was used to compute generation probabilities for all TCRbeta clonotypes that the gDNA method yielded from a handful of donors. What TCRdb holds here is the immuneACCESS table cut down to in-frame rearrangements. Part of the clones is not present; checked against another copy, under half of the missing clones reflect an unresolved V gene, and the others are unexplained. The DNA gave D and trimming, while V, J and clone size come from that table. Recorded for this sample are 700,000 to 950,000 clones; 96% of them occurred a single time. The ten largest make up around 0.25% of the sample.

Via the germline V gene, CDR1 is MDHEN and CDR2 SYDVKM. Relative to germline, V is 3 bases shorter and J is 2 bases shorter, with 14 bases between their ends. The CDR3 covers 17 residues, taking in both the cysteine and the phenylalanine. The DNA shown is the 51-base CDR3, in frame from base 1. This chain joins TRBV28 to TRBJ2-6; no D gene can be assigned with confidence. The sequenced material came from naive CD8+ T cells sorted from blood. The cell subset or site label here, explained by the study, means: CD45RA+CCR7+. The receptor was isolated from a man in his thirties or forties in good health. The CDR3 region reads CASSLMIFPTGANVLTF. In nucleotides, the sequence is TGTGCCAGCAGTTTGATGATCTTTCCCACTGGGGCCAACGTCCTGACTTTC.